This TCR beta chain was identified in a study of blood T cell repertoires in COVID-19. Generated by immunoSEQ multiplex PCR, the TCRdb table keeps only in-frame clones and is missing some. There are about 78,000 clones in the sample; around 90% occur only once, and 0.95% to 1.3% lies in the top ten. The sample was peripheral blood. The TCR originated in a woman in her forties or fifties in a cohort sampled during active COVID-19.

The chain's CDR3 is CASSSGGIKTDTQYF. The CDR3 nucleotides read TGTGCCAGCAGCTCCGGAGGGATTAAAACAGATACGCAGTATTTT. The chain is built from TRBV7-3 and TRBJ2-3; TRBD2 is a possible D gene (6 bases). CDR3 length: 15 residues. Germline values: CDR1 SGHTA, CDR2 FQGTGA. The V gene lost 4 bases and the J gene lost 3 bases, with 14 bases spanning the gap.